Listed here are 17 T cell receptor beta chains from one sample, sequenced in a study of control samples from healthy donors and cancer patients. The repertoire was sequenced with immunoSEQ multiplex PCR; TCRdb's copy has only in-frame clones and lacks some. Of about 120,000 clones in the sample, over 75% were seen once. The sequencing input was PBMCs. The receptors derive from a woman aged 50 to 60 with colorectal cancer.

The V and J genes are TRBV2 and TRBJ1-2; D not resolved. There are 14 residues in the CDR3. V was cut by 2 bases and J by 3 bases, with 10 bases left in between. Germline-derived CDR1 and CDR2 are SNHLY and FYNNEI. CDR3 bases: TGTGCCAGCAGTGAAACACACTCCGACTATGGCTACACCTTC. It encodes CASSETHSDYGYTF.

This chain links TRBV29-1 with TRBJ1-3, with unresolved D. The CDR3 has 14 residues. With 5 bases removed from V and 0 bases from J, the gap between germline ends came to 11 bases. Looked up from germline, CDR1 is SQVTM and CDR2 is ANQGSEA. CDR3 residues: CSVYVIDSGNTIYF. CDR3 coding DNA: TGCAGCGTTTATGTTATAGACTCTGGAAACACCATATATTTT.

The chain carries TRBV9 and TRBJ1-1, with D uncertain. Germline assignment: CDR1 SGDLS and CDR2 YYNGEE. V lost 0 bases and J 0 bases, leaving 3 bases between the germline ends. CDR3 length: 13 amino acids. CDR3 coding DNA: TGTGCCAGCAGCGTAGACTTGAACACTGAAGCTTTCTTT. Its protein product is CASSVDLNTEAFF.

The chain couples TRBV10-3 to TRBJ2-2, with D perhaps TRBD1 or TRBD2 (6 bases each). The CDR3 has 17 amino acids. CDR1 ENHRY and CDR2 SYGVKD come from the germline V gene. Between the trimmed V and J ends, which lost 8 bases and 3 bases, there was a span of 22 bases. The CDR3 sequence: CAIRKQTRGVDTGELFF. For the CDR3, the DNA is TGTGCCATCCGTAAACAAACTAGGGGGGTGGACACCGGGGAGCTGTTTTTT.

The chain combines TRBV30 with TRBJ1-4; D is uncertain. From germline, CDR1 is GTSNPN and CDR2 SVGIG (reference sequence). This CDR3 has 13 amino acids. CDR3 sequence reads: CALSLGQEGKLFF. The CDR3 nucleotides are TGTGCTTTGAGTCTAGGGCAAGAGGGAAAACTGTTTTTT. Filled out from reference TRBV30 and TRBJ1-4, the complete variable domain reads SQTIHQWPATLVQPVGSPLSLECTVEGTSNPNLYWYRQAAGRGLQLLFYSVGIGQISSEVPQNLSASRPQDRQFILSSKKLLLSDSGFYLCALSLGQEGKLFFGSGTQLSVL.

J is TRBJ2-7 and V is TRBV7-2; weak D call: TRBD1 (5 bases). V lost 5 bases and J 1 base, leaving 9 bases between the germline ends. The CDR3 sequence is 13 residues long. Germline V lookup: CDR1 SGHTA, CDR2 FQGNSA. CDR3 bases: TGTGCCAGCAGCGCGACAGTATCCTACGAGCAGTACTTC. It specifies CASSATVSYEQYF.

This clone has a single count. The chain links TRBV24-1 to TRBJ1-5; a weak D match, TRBD1 (6 bases). From germline, CDR1 is KGHDR and CDR2 SFDVKD. The CDR3 is 14 amino acids. V was trimmed by 4 bases and J by 1 base, leaving 7 bases between them. CDR3: CATSEGGSNQPQHF. CDR3 DNA sequence: TGTGCCACCAGTGAAGGGGGGAGCAATCAGCCCCAGCATTTT.

The V call is TRBV18, the J call TRBJ2-3; 8 bases are shared with TRBD2. The CDR3 has 16 amino acids. CDR1 and CDR2 (germline): KGHSH, LQKENI. The junction had 9 bases not matched to a gene; V was cut back by 3 bases and J by 4 bases. DNA for the CDR3: TGTGCCAGCTCACCGGTGGCGGGAGGAACCGCAGATACGCAGTATTTT. Translation: CASSPVAGGTADTQYF.

The rearrangement uses TRBV19 and TRBJ1-5; possibly TRBD1 for D (6 bases). Germline lookup yields CDR1 LNHDA and CDR2 SQIVND (reference sequence). The CDR3 length is 15 residues. V lost 5 bases and J 1 base, leaving 12 bases between the germline ends. The CDR3 protein is CASSPRRGSNQPQHF. CDR3 sequence (DNA): TGTGCCAGTAGTCCCCGGAGGGGGAGCAATCAGCCCCAGCATTTT.

CDR3: CASSEWATGETQYF. The DNA for the CDR3 is TGTGCCAGCAGTGAGTGGGCAACGGGAGAGACCCAGTACTTC. V is TRBV2 and J is TRBJ2-5; no definite D call. Germline CDR1 SNHLY, CDR2 FYNNEI. This CDR3 is built from 14 residues. Trimming pared 3 bases from V and 4 bases from J, leaving 12 bases between.

The CDR3 here is CASSLGQEQGKLFF. CDR3 nucleotide sequence: TGCGCCAGCAGCTTGGGGCAGGAACAGGGAAAACTGTTTTTT. V usage is TRBV5-1 and J usage is TRBJ1-4, with a weak D call TRBD1 (6 bases). The CDR3 runs to 14 residues. The ends were cut back, 0 bases at V and 10 bases at J, with 13 bases in the middle. Germline V lookup: CDR1 SGHRS, CDR2 YFSETQ. Together with reference TRBV5-1 and TRBJ1-4, the CDR3 gives the full variable domain: KAGVTQTPRYLIKTRGQQVTLSCSPISGHRSVSWYQQTPGQGLQFLFEYFSETQRNKGNFPGRFSGRQFSNSRSEMNVSTLELGDSALYLCASSLGQEQGKLFFGSGTQLSVL.

CDR3 sequence: CASSLARIGLAGDTDTQYF. CDR3 coding DNA: TGTGCCAGCAGCTTAGCTAGAATTGGGCTAGCGGGAGACACAGATACGCAGTATTTT. The V gene is TRBV7-2, the J gene TRBJ2-3; 10 bases are a match to TRBD2. V lost 0 bases to trimming and J lost 2 bases; unmatched junction nucleotides: 11. This CDR3 has 19 residues. Germline lookup yields CDR1 SGHTA and CDR2 FQGNSA.

The chain is built from TRBV7-2 and TRBJ2-3; D gene uncertain. The CDR3 runs to 12 residues. V lost 1 base and J 6 bases, leaving 5 bases between the germline ends. Looked up from germline, CDR1 is SGHTA and CDR2 is FQGNSA. The CDR3 region has the DNA TGTGCCAGCAGCTTAGGTTTTGATACGCAGTATTTT. This encodes CASSLGFDTQYF.

The rearrangement uses TRBV7-9 and TRBJ2-7, with a possible D match to TRBD1 (6 bases). Per germline, CDR1 SEHNR and CDR2 FQNEAQ (reference sequence). This CDR3 contains 13 residues. Trimming removed 4 bases at V and 6 bases at J, with 13 bases between. This CDR3 reads CASSWGTTPEQYF. In DNA, the CDR3 is TGTGCCAGCAGCTGGGGGACAACCCCCGAGCAGTACTTC.

The chain has TRBV4-1 and TRBJ1-2; 10 bases match TRBD1. V shed 4 bases, J shed 3 bases, and the junction held 8 bases outside the gene matches. The length of the CDR3 is 16 residues. Germline V gene data show CDR1 as MGHRA and CDR2 as YSYEKL. CDR3 sequence (DNA): TGCGCCAGCAGCCCAGCAGGGGGGACAGGGGACTATGGCTACACCTTC. It specifies CASSPAGGTGDYGYTF.

The chain couples TRBV7-6 to TRBJ1-1, with no clear D. Germline V gene sequence: CDR1 SGHVS, CDR2 FNYEAQ. CDR3 length: 14 amino acids. V lost 1 base to trimming and J lost 6 bases, with 12 bases between them. CDR3 loop: CASSLVPFGAEAFF. The CDR3 DNA follows: TGTGCCAGCAGCTTAGTTCCCTTTGGGGCTGAAGCTTTCTTT.

V usage is TRBV11-2 and J usage is TRBJ1-1, with D uncertain. V shed 0 bases and J shed 5 bases, with 4 bases lying between them. The CDR3 is 12 amino acids. Germline assignment: CDR1 SGHAT and CDR2 FQNNGV. The CDR3 DNA follows: TGTGCCAGCAGCTTAGATAGGACTGAAGCTTTCTTT. It is translated as CASSLDRTEAFF.